The 16 T cell receptor beta chains below come from one sample, sequenced in a study of vaccination and CD4 T cells after COVID-19. Oncomine TCR Beta short-read sequencing was applied to DNA from cultured CD4+ T cells. Each CDR3 protein is one row after TCRdb ran MiXCR on the PCR reads. The repertoire holds over 10,000 distinct CDR3 sequences, with under 55% as singletons. These receptors are not linked to any known antigen. Treatment: roughly 10-day PBMC culture with coronavirus spike peptide pools or control peptides (ViraFEST assay). The sample was CD4+ T cells from blood, cultured in vitro, taken after SARS-CoV-2 vaccination. The receptors derive from a human donor who had recovered from COVID-19.

The rearrangement uses TRBV20-1 and TRBJ1-5, with 9 bases that match TRBD1. Germline loops: CDR1 DFQATT, CDR2 SNEGSKA (reference sequence). This CDR3 is built from 15 residues. V lost 4 bases and J lost 6; bases outside the gene matches: 10. CDR3 region: CSAKGQGQISQPQHF. The CDR3 bases are TGCAGTGCTAAAGGACAGGGGCAAATCAGTCAGCCCCAGCATTTT.

The chain carries TRBV7-9 and TRBJ2-2; perhaps TRBD1 as D (5 bases). The CDR3 is 15 residues long. Germline V gene data show CDR1 as SEHNR and CDR2 as FQNEAQ (reference sequence). Trimming pared 2 bases from V and 1 base from J, leaving 8 bases between. As DNA, the CDR3 is TGTGCCAGCAGCTTATCAGGGCGGAACACCGGGGAGCTGTTTTTT. Protein product: CASSLSGRNTGELFF. Supplemented by reference TRBV7-9 and TRBJ2-2, the full variable domain reads DTGVSQNPRHKITKRGQNVTFRCDPISEHNRLYWYRQTLGQGPEFLTYFQNEAQLEKSRLLSDRFSAERPKGSFSTLEIQRTEQGDSAMYLCASSLSGRNTGELFFGEGSRLTVL.

The table lists this clonotype with a few counts. The gene calls are TRBV7-3 and TRBJ2-3; no reliable D call. Germline V gene data show CDR1 as SGHTA and CDR2 as FQGTGA. The CDR3 totals 13 residues. Deletions cut 1 base from V and 3 bases from J, with 5 bases between. For the CDR3, the DNA is TGTGCCAGCAGCTTAAGTAGGACAGATACGCAGTATTTT. Its translation: CASSLSRTDTQYF.

The sample holds a few counts of this clonotype. V gene TRBV7-9 combines with J gene TRBJ2-2; D may be TRBD2 (6 bases). This CDR3 comprises 14 residues. Trimming removed 3 bases at V and 2 bases at J, with 7 bases between. CDR1 SEHNR and CDR2 FQNEAQ come from the germline V gene (reference sequence). CDR3 loop: CASSLGGNTGELFF. Here the CDR3 DNA reads TGTGCCAGCAGCTTGGGAGGTAACACCGGGGAGCTGTTTTTT. Full variable domain (remainder filled in from reference TRBV7-9 and TRBJ2-2): DTGVSQNPRHKITKRGQNVTFRCDPISEHNRLYWYRQTLGQGPEFLTYFQNEAQLEKSRLLSDRFSAERPKGSFSTLEIQRTEQGDSAMYLCASSLGGNTGELFFGEGSRLTVL.

This clonotype was seen only a few times. The chain has TRBV28 and TRBJ2-5, with 15 bases matching TRBD2. The CDR3 sequence is 17 residues long. Looked up from germline, CDR1 is MDHEN and CDR2 is SYDVKM. Germline trimming cut 3 bases from V and 5 bases from J; bases unmatched to any gene: 7. DNA of the CDR3: TGTGCCAGCAGTTTGGGACTAGCGGGAGGAAGGGTGGAGACCCAGTACTTC. Translating gives CASSLGLAGGRVETQYF.

V usage is TRBV30 and J usage is TRBJ2-7; 9 positions agree with TRBD2. The CDR3 loop spans 15 amino acids. Trimming cost V 0 bases and J 3 bases; bases outside gene matches: 6. CDR1 and CDR2 from the germline V gene are GTSNPN and SVGIG (reference sequence). The CDR3 coding sequence is TGTGCCTGGAGTGTTGTAGCGGGAGTTTACTACGAGCAGTACTTC. Its translation: CAWSVVAGVYYEQYF.

This clonotype was detected only a few times. The genes are TRBV7-9 and TRBJ2-1; 8 nucleotides line up with TRBD1. This CDR3 is 15 amino acids long. Looked up from germline, CDR1 is SEHNR and CDR2 is FQNEAQ (reference sequence). V was pared by 5 bases and J by 6 bases, with 9 bases of the junction left unmatched. CDR3 in DNA: TGTGCCAGCAGCCCAGGGGGACAGGATATCAATGAGCAGTTCTTC. It codes for CASSPGGQDINEQFF.

The chain combines TRBV12-3 or TRBV12-4 with TRBJ2-7; 13 bases line up with TRBD2. The V segment lost 4 bases and the J segment 7 bases; nucleotides outside the gene matches: 1. The CDR3 contains 13 residues. CDR3 in amino acids: CASSSTSGGEQYF. CDR3 DNA: TGTGCCAGCAGTTCGACTAGCGGGGGGGAGCAGTACTTC.

This chain links TRBV7-2 with TRBJ2-1; 7 nucleotides align to TRBD2. Per germline, CDR1 SGHTA and CDR2 FQGNSA. This CDR3 has 15 residues. V shed 2 bases, J shed 9 bases, and the junction held 10 bases outside the gene matches. Written as DNA, the CDR3 is TGTGCCAGCAGCTTATTTGGACTAGGCGTAGGTGAGCAGTTCTTC. Encoded protein: CASSLFGLGVGEQFF.

This clonotype showed up just a few times. This chain links TRBV6-1 with TRBJ2-1; no definite D call. The V end lost 1 base, the J end lost 13 bases, and 14 bases lay between the germline ends. CDR3 length: 13 residues. In germline, CDR1 is MNHNS, CDR2 SASEGT. The DNA of the CDR3 is TGTGCCAGCAGTGAAGGTCTGACCTTACCACAGTTCTTC. This sequence encodes CASSEGLTLPQFF.

This clonotype has more than one count but fewer than ten. J is TRBJ1-1 and V is TRBV6-2 or TRBV6-3, with D possibly matching TRBD1 (6 bases). This CDR3 is 15 amino acids long. V lost 0 bases and J 4 bases, leaving 12 bases between the germline ends. CDR1 is MNHEY, CDR2 SVGEGT, per germline. CDR3 nucleotides: TGTGCCAGCAGTTACTCAACAGGGCTAAGCACTGAAGCTTTCTTT. Translated, it gives CASSYSTGLSTEAFF.

The chain is built from TRBV28 and TRBJ1-1, with TRBD1 identical over 8 bases. Germline V CDR1 and CDR2: MDHEN, SYDVKM. The CDR3 spans 16 residues. The V segment lost 3 bases and the J segment 3 bases; nucleotides outside the gene matches: 9. The CDR3 bases are TGTGCCAGCAGTTTTCTCTCAGGGGGCGCTTACACTGAAGCTTTCTTT. Its protein is CASSFLSGGAYTEAFF.

This clonotype was detected a few times. The J gene is TRBJ1-6, the V gene TRBV7-9; no clear D. The V end lost 2 bases, the J end lost 8 bases, and 19 bases lay between the germline ends. This CDR3 is built from 17 residues. CDR1 and CDR2 (germline): SEHNR, FQNEAQ (reference sequence). The CDR3 protein is CASSLWYHPEVDSPLHF. The CDR3 DNA reads TGTGCCAGCAGCTTATGGTACCACCCGGAGGTGGATTCACCCCTCCACTTT.

This clonotype was seen a few times. The chain employs TRBV7-6 and TRBJ2-7; D is ambiguous. Trimming shortened V by 0 bases and J by 2 bases, and 8 bases separated the two germline ends. CDR1 and CDR2 (germline): SGHVS, FNYEAQ. The CDR3 length is 14 residues. The CDR3 coding sequence is TGTGCCAGCAGCTTAGCACCCTCCGCCTACGAGCAGTACTTC. Translation: CASSLAPSAYEQYF.

This clonotype was seen a handful of times. V and J are TRBV6-2 or TRBV6-3 and TRBJ1-5; no definite D call. The germline V gene has CDR1 MNHEY and CDR2 SVGEGT. There are 14 residues in the CDR3. The V and J ends lost 8 bases and 3 bases respectively, with 14 bases between them. The CDR3 loop is CASVDPGLNQPQHF. In DNA, the CDR3 is TGTGCCAGCGTGGACCCGGGTCTCAATCAGCCCCAGCATTTT.

The gene calls are TRBV11-1 and TRBJ2-1; 10 bases match TRBD1. The length of the CDR3 is 14 residues. Trimming removed 5 bases from V and 8 bases from J; junction bases left unmatched: 6. CDR1 is SGHAT, CDR2 FQDESV, per germline (reference sequence). The CDR3 sequence: CASSAWDRGHEQFF. CDR3 DNA sequence: TGTGCCAGCAGCGCCTGGGACAGGGGACATGAGCAGTTCTTC. The full variable domain, in which reference TRBV11-1 and TRBJ2-1 provide the parts outside the CDR3, is EAEVAQSPRYKITEKSQAVAFWCDPISGHATLYWYRQILGQGPELLVQFQDESVVDDSQLPKDRFSAERLKGVDSTLKIQPAELGDSAMYLCASSAWDRGHEQFFGPGTRLTVL.